This T cell receptor (beta chain) appears in the sequencing data of a study of CD8+ T cells in alopecia areata. Isolated RNA was reverse transcribed into cDNA used as the sequencing template. Assay: immunoSEQ multiplex PCR; the TCRdb copy retains only in-frame clones and omits some. This sample has some 180,000 clones; roughly three fifths occur once, and the top ten carry approximately 4.9%. The V end was cut by 2 bases, the J end by 7 bases, with 14 bases between. Germline CDR1 SGHVS, CDR2 FNYEAQ. The CDR3 covers 15 residues. The sequence derives from a human donor in good health. The chain has TRBV7-6 and TRBJ1-4; a possible D gene is TRBD1 (5 bases). The material sequenced was CD8+ T cells sorted from blood. The CDR3 DNA follows: TGTGCCAGCAGCTTATGGGGCAGCCAACGTGAAAAACTGTTTTTT. Encoded protein: CASSLWGSQREKLFF.